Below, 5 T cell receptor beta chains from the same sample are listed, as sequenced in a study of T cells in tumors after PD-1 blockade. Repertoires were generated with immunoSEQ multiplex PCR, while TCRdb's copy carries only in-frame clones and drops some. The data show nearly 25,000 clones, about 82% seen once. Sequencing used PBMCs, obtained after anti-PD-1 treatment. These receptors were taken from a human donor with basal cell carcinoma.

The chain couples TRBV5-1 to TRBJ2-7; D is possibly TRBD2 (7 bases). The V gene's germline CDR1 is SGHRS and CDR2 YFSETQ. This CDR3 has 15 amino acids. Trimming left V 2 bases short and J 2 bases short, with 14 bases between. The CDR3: CASSLIGGQTYEQYF. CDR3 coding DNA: TGCGCCAGCAGCTTAATCGGGGGGCAGACCTACGAGCAGTACTTC. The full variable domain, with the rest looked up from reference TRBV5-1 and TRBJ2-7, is KAGVTQTPRYLIKTRGQQVTLSCSPISGHRSVSWYQQTPGQGLQFLFEYFSETQRNKGNFPGRFSGRQFSNSRSEMNVSTLELGDSALYLCASSLIGGQTYEQYFGPGTRLTVT.

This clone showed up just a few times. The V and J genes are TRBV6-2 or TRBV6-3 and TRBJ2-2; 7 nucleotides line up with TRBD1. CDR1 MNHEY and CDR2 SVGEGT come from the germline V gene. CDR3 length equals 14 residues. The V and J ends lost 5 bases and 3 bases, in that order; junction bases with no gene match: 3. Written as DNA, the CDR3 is TGTGCCAGCAGTGAGCAGGGGGACACCGGGGAGCTGTTTTTT. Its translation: CASSEQGDTGELFF.

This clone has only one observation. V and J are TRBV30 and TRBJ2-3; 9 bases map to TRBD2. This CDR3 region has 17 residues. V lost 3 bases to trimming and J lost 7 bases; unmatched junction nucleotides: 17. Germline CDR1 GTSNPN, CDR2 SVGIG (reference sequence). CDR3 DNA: TGTGCCTGGAGAACGGGGCGGGGCGGGGGGGCGGGAAATACGCAGTATTTT. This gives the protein CAWRTGRGGGAGNTQYF.

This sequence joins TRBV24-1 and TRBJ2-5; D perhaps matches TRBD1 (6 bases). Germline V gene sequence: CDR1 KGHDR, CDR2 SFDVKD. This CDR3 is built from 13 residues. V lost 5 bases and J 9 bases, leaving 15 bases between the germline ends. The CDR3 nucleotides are TGTGCCACCAGTGGATCATCGGACAGCCCCCAGTACTTC. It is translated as CATSGSSDSPQYF.

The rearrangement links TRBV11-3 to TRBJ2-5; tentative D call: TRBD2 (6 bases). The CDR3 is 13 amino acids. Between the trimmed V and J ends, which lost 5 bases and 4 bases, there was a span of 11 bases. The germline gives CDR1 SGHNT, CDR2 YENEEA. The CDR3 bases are TGTGCCAGCAGCCCGCGACTAGGAGAGACCCAGTACTTC. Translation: CASSPRLGETQYF.